Sequencing of this T cell receptor (beta chain) was carried out in a study of control samples from healthy donors and cancer patients. Trimming removed 2 bases at V and 4 bases at J, with 8 bases between. The CDR3 consists of 14 residues. Per the germline V gene, CDR1 is MNHEY and CDR2 is SVGEGT. Measured with immunoSEQ multiplex PCR; TCRdb has only the in-frame clones, and not every one. The sample has some 97,000 clones, roughly 87% seen once; the top ten hold about 18%. This sequence was found in a woman between 50 and 59 years old in good health. Input material: blood. V and J are TRBV6-2 or TRBV6-3 and TRBJ2-2, with no clear D. Written as DNA, the CDR3 is TGTGCCAGCAGTTACCTGGAAGTCACCGGGGAGCTGTTTTTT. Amino acid sequence: CASSYLEVTGELFF.